Presented here are 17 T cell receptor beta chains from one specimen sequenced in a study of cytomegalovirus exposure and HLA in healthy donors. Both 60 Vbeta primers and 13 Jbeta primers went into the PCR. Produced via immunoSEQ multiplex PCR; TCRdb's table is partial and in-frame only. The sample comprises approximately 100,000 clones, about 75% of which are singletons, and about 5.3% rests with the top ten. The specimen sequenced was PBMCs. The source of these receptors is a man between 60 and 70 years old in good health and CMV-seropositive.

The sample holds a few counts of this clone. V gene TRBV5-1 combines with J gene TRBJ2-1, with unresolved D. The CDR3 consists of 12 residues. Deletions cut 3 bases from V and 4 bases from J, with 5 bases between. Germline lookup yields CDR1 SGHRS and CDR2 YFSETQ. Here the CDR3 DNA reads TGCGCCAGCAGCTCACAGTACAATGAGCAGTTCTTC. Its protein is CASSSQYNEQFF.

The chain links TRBV7-6 to TRBJ1-3; no definite D call. This CDR3 comprises 14 residues. In germline, CDR1 is SGHVS, CDR2 FNYEAQ. V was shortened by 5 bases and J by 0 bases, with 8 bases between the two germline ends. The CDR3 region is CASSLGDSGNTIYF. The CDR3, as DNA: TGTGCCAGCAGCCTCGGGGACTCTGGAAACACCATATATTTT.

This rearrangement joins TRBV9 to TRBJ2-2; D perhaps matches TRBD1 (6 bases). From germline, CDR1 is SGDLS and CDR2 YYNGEE. V was shortened by 2 bases and J by 6 bases, with 14 bases between the two germline ends. CDR3 length: 15 residues. The CDR3 spells CASSVAQGLSGELFF. CDR3 in DNA: TGTGCCAGCAGCGTGGCACAGGGTTTATCCGGGGAGCTGTTTTTT.

The V call is TRBV19, the J call TRBJ1-1; 7 bases align to TRBD1. CDR1 is LNHDA and CDR2 is SQIVND in the germline V gene (reference sequence). The ends lost 5 bases at V and 4 bases at J; junction bases unmatched: 7. This CDR3 region has 14 residues. CDR3 sequence reads: CASSLTGVVTEAFF. The DNA for the CDR3 is TGTGCCAGTAGTTTAACAGGGGTGGTCACTGAAGCTTTCTTT.

The chain carries TRBV6-4 and TRBJ1-5; D remains unclear. The CDR3 totals 13 residues. The ends were cut back, 4 bases at V and 4 bases at J, with 8 bases in the middle. The germline V gene has CDR1 MRHNA and CDR2 SNTAGT. Here the CDR3 reads CASSATSNQPQHF. CDR3 nucleotides: TGTGCCAGCAGTGCAACATCTAATCAGCCCCAGCATTTT.

V gene TRBV19 combines with J gene TRBJ1-5, with D perhaps TRBD1 (5 bases). This CDR3 comprises 13 residues. Trimming left V 7 bases short and J 7 bases short, with 14 bases between. CDR1 LNHDA and CDR2 SQIVND come from the germline V gene (reference sequence). The CDR3 DNA follows: TGTGCCAGTACCCGGGGGGTTGAACAGCCCCAGCATTTT. It specifies CASTRGVEQPQHF. The entire variable domain, with the rest obtained from reference TRBV19 and TRBJ1-5, is as follows: DGGITQSPKYLFRKEGQNVTLSCEQNLNHDAMYWYRQDPGQGLRLIYYSQIVNDFQKGDIAEGYSVSREKKESFPLTVTSAQKNPTAFYLCASTRGVEQPQHFGDGTRLSIL.

The chain has TRBV4-2 and TRBJ2-7, with 11 positions matching TRBD2. Looked up from germline, CDR1 is LGHNA and CDR2 is YNFKEQ. The CDR3 loop spans 18 amino acids. The ends lost 0 bases at V and 1 base at J; junction bases unmatched: 8. In DNA form, the CDR3 reads TGTGCCAGCAGCCAAGAGGAGGGCCTAGCGGGGGGATCCTACGAGCAGTACTTC. It yields the protein CASSQEEGLAGGSYEQYF.

This clone occurred a few times. The chain joins TRBV19 to TRBJ2-3, with 8 bases aligning to TRBD2. V lost 5 bases and J lost 0; bases outside the gene matches: 16. Per germline, CDR1 LNHDA and CDR2 SQIVND (reference sequence). The CDR3 totals 19 residues. The chain's CDR3 is CASSPGTRGARFSTDTQYF. CDR3 coding DNA: TGTGCCAGTAGTCCTGGGACTAGGGGGGCCCGATTTAGCACAGATACGCAGTATTTT.

This clone appeared a few times. The chain has TRBV7-9 and TRBJ2-7; D is unresolved. Germline CDR1 is SEHNR and CDR2 is FQNEAQ (reference sequence). This CDR3 comprises 13 residues. Trimming cost V 2 bases and J 2 bases, with 7 bases left between them. CDR3 in DNA: TGTGCCAGCAGCTTAACAGTTCCCTACGAGCAGTACTTC. As protein: CASSLTVPYEQYF.

CDR3 bases: TGCGCCAGCAGGTATTCCAGAGATACGCAGTATTTT. Amino acid sequence: CASRYSRDTQYF. J is TRBJ2-3 and V is TRBV5-1, with D unresolved. The V gene lost 5 bases and the J gene lost 5 bases, with 9 bases spanning the gap. There are 12 residues in the CDR3. The germline CDR1 and CDR2 sequences are SGHRS and YFSETQ.

The chain recombines TRBV6-1 with TRBJ1-4; 9 positions agree with TRBD1. After removal of 8 bases from V and 5 bases from J, the junction contained 6 bases not matched to a gene. The CDR3 sequence is 14 residues long. Germline lookup yields CDR1 MNHNS and CDR2 SASEGT. The CDR3 bases are TGTGCCAGCGGCTACAGGGGGCTAAATGAAAAACTGTTTTTT. Amino acid sequence: CASGYRGLNEKLFF.

This clone was counted only a few times. DNA for the CDR3: TGTGCCAGCAGCTTGGGCGGGGGTAGTTCACCCCTCCACTTT. Protein: CASSLGGGSSPLHF. The chain combines TRBV5-5 with TRBJ1-6, with D possibly being TRBD1 (5 bases). This CDR3 is 14 amino acids long. V dropped 0 bases and J dropped 9 bases, with 10 bases sitting between them. Germline V gene data show CDR1 as SGHKS and CDR2 as YYEKEE (reference sequence).

The CDR3 DNA reads as TGTGCCAGCAGCTTACTGGACAGGGTCAATCAGCCCCAGCATTTT. Translation gives CASSLLDRVNQPQHF. The chain uses TRBV7-2 and TRBJ1-5, with TRBD1 identical over 8 bases. CDR1 SGHTA and CDR2 FQGNSA come from the germline V gene. Trimming at V came to 2 bases and at J to 3 bases, leaving 3 bases not matched to a gene. The CDR3 spans 15 residues.

The V call is TRBV6-5, the J call TRBJ2-7; D is perhaps TRBD1 (6 bases). This CDR3 has 15 amino acids. Between the trimmed V and J ends, which lost 4 bases and 4 bases, there was a span of 17 bases. CDR1 and CDR2 from the germline V gene are MNHEY and SVGAGI. In nucleotides, the CDR3 is TGTGCCAGCAGTTCGACACAGGGAAGGCTTTACGAGCAGTACTTC. Amino acids: CASSSTQGRLYEQYF.

DNA for the CDR3: TGTGCCAGCAGTTTCGCGGGACAGGGAATCGACGAGCAGTACTTC. It specifies CASSFAGQGIDEQYF. The chain employs TRBV28 and TRBJ2-7; 9 nucleotides match TRBD1. CDR3 length: 15 amino acids. V dropped 3 bases and J dropped 5; count of bases not matched to a gene: 8. Germline V gives CDR1 MDHEN, CDR2 SYDVKM.

V and J are TRBV10-1 and TRBJ2-7; the D gene is possibly TRBD2 (6 bases). The CDR3 contains 13 residues. Germline V gene lookup returns CDR1 WNHNN and CDR2 SYGVQD (reference sequence). Trimming removed 3 bases from V and 4 bases from J, with 10 bases in between. As DNA, the CDR3 is TGCGCCAGCAGTGAAGTGGGGGGATACGAGCAGTACTTC. Translated, it gives CASSEVGGYEQYF.

The chain is built from TRBV5-1 and TRBJ2-5, with TRBD2 identical over 7 bases. The CDR3 consists of 13 residues. Germline loops: CDR1 SGHRS, CDR2 YFSETQ. The J segment lost 6 bases and the V segment lost 5 bases, leaving 7 bases of the junction unmatched. The CDR3 spells CASRSGEGKTQYF. The DNA for the CDR3 is TGCGCCAGCAGGAGCGGGGAGGGTAAGACCCAGTACTTC.